The clone carrying this T cell receptor (beta chain) was counted once. This entry is derived from a study of blood T cell repertoires in COVID-19. About the study: PBMCs, B-cell-depleted T cells, or T cells provided the cDNA or gDNA that made up the material.

Source study methods: Nucleated cell number was recorded as an estimate derived from reference gene primer amplification. The assay was immunoSEQ multiplex PCR, and TCRdb's table has in-frame clones only and misses some. That table furnishes V, J and clone size, whereas the DNA furnished D and trimming. Of about 150,000 clones in the sample, 70% to 90% were seen once. V shed 2 bases and J shed 1 base, with 12 bases lying between them. Per germline, CDR1 SGHNT and CDR2 YENEEA. The CDR3 contains 16 residues. The sequence was collected from an elderly woman with COVID-19, enrolled during active disease. The J gene is TRBJ2-1, the V gene TRBV11-3, with D tentatively TRBD2 (5 bases). The sample taken for sequencing was peripheral blood. The CDR3 loop reads CASSLSPGSSYNEQFF. In nucleotides, the CDR3 is TGTGCCAGCAGCTTATCTCCGGGATCTTCCTACAATGAGCAGTTCTTC.